The 18 T cell receptor beta chains below were found in one sample sequenced in a study of blood T cell repertoires in COVID-19. TCRdb keeps only in-frame clones here, not all; method: immunoSEQ multiplex PCR. The table lists around 160,000 clones, around 87% of them singletons. Sequencing used peripheral blood. These receptors all come from a woman in her 70s with COVID-19, enrolled during active disease.

Only one count was recorded for this clone. V is TRBV6-5 and J is TRBJ1-5, with D perhaps TRBD1 (5 bases). CDR1 MNHEY and CDR2 SVGAGI come from the germline V gene. CDR3 length equals 14 residues. Trimming took off 7 bases at V and 5 bases at J, with 15 bases between the two ends. CDR3 sequence: CASTRQSGDQPQHF. The CDR3 nucleotides read TGTGCCAGCACGCGGCAGTCGGGGGATCAGCCCCAGCATTTT.

V usage is TRBV18 and J usage is TRBJ2-4, with 7 positions matching TRBD1. Unmatched junction bases numbered 5, after V lost 3 bases and J lost 6 bases. Germline V CDR1 and CDR2: KGHSH, LQKENI. This CDR3 is built from 14 residues. DNA of the CDR3: TGTGCCAGCTCACCGTCGACAGGGAGAAACATTCAGTACTTC. Amino acid sequence: CASSPSTGRNIQYF.

The chain recombines TRBV7-2 with TRBJ2-7; D is perhaps TRBD1 (5 bases). The V gene's germline CDR1 is SGHTA and CDR2 FQGNSA. The CDR3 totals 15 residues. The ends were cut back, 5 bases at V and 2 bases at J, with 16 bases in the middle. The CDR3 DNA sequence: TGTGCCAGCAGCCCAGCTCCGTCAGGGCCCTACGAGCAGTACTTC. Translation gives CASSPAPSGPYEQYF.

This chain links TRBV5-4 with TRBJ1-4, with D perhaps matching TRBD1 (6 bases). Looked up from germline, CDR1 is SGHNT and CDR2 is YYREEE (reference sequence). V lost 5 bases and J lost 4, with 12 bases in between. The CDR3 is 14 residues long. The CDR3 region is CASSSDRYNEKLFF. CDR3 bases: TGTGCCAGCAGTTCGGACAGATATAATGAAAAACTGTTTTTT. Looking up the rest from reference TRBV5-4 and TRBJ1-4 gives the full variable domain: ETGVTQSPTHLIKTRGQQVTLRCSSQSGHNTVSWYQQALGQGPQFIFQYYREEENGRGNFPPRFSGLQFPNYSSELNVNALELDDSALYLCASSSDRYNEKLFFGSGTQLSVL.

The chain couples TRBV6-5 to TRBJ2-1; D may be TRBD2 (7 bases). Germline-derived CDR1 and CDR2 are MNHEY and SVGAGI. The CDR3 loop spans 16 amino acids. V lost 4 bases to trimming and J lost 3 bases, with 16 bases between them. This chain's CDR3 is CASSSRRGANYNEQFF. CDR3 coding DNA: TGTGCCAGCAGTTCCCGTCGGGGGGCGAACTACAATGAGCAGTTCTTC.

V is TRBV25-1 and J is TRBJ2-1, with 7 nucleotides matching TRBD1. The trim removed 2 bases at V and 1 base at J, leaving 5 bases unmatched. Germline CDR1 and CDR2: MGHDK and SYGVNS. This CDR3 has 16 amino acids. The CDR3 loop is CASSEKQGWSYNEQFF. CDR3 sequence (DNA): TGTGCCAGCAGTGAAAAACAGGGGTGGTCCTACAATGAGCAGTTCTTC.

Points on this clone: The junction shows a germline mismatch at one end, possibly a read error. Different DNA sequences within this sample yield the same CDR3. V and J are TRBV7-7 and TRBJ2-5, with D perhaps TRBD2 (6 bases). The CDR3 has 14 amino acids. The germline gives CDR1 SSHAT, CDR2 FNYEAQ (reference sequence). This CDR3 is CASSSTGLQETQYF. CDR3 sequence (DNA): TGTGCTAGCAGCTCCACGGGACTGCAAGAGACCCAGTACTTC.

The chain links TRBV25-1 to TRBJ2-5, with 9 bases lining up with TRBD2. Trimming took 3 bases from V and 4 from J; bases not matched to a gene: 9. The length of the CDR3 is 16 residues. The germline V gene encodes CDR1 MGHDK and CDR2 SYGVNS. CDR3 amino acids: CASSDSGGGARETQYF. In DNA, the CDR3 is TGTGCCAGCAGTGATAGCGGCGGGGGGGCGAGAGAGACCCAGTACTTC.

The chain couples TRBV10-2 to TRBJ2-3; the D is unclear. The CDR3 is 14 amino acids. Deletions cut 4 bases from V and 0 bases from J, with 8 bases between. Germline V gene data show CDR1 as WSHSY and CDR2 as SAAADI. The CDR3 reads CASSVAYSTDTQYF. The CDR3 nucleotides read TGCGCCAGCAGTGTCGCCTATAGCACAGATACGCAGTATTTT.

This clone was counted a single time. V is TRBV5-1 and J is TRBJ2-5, with 9 bases that match TRBD1. The CDR3 has 14 amino acids. Germline-derived CDR1 and CDR2 are SGHRS and YFSETQ. The V and J ends lost 4 bases and 5 bases, in that order; junction bases with no gene match: 6. CDR3 in DNA: TGCGCCAGCAGCCTCACAGGGGGCGACGAGACCCAGTACTTC. The encoded protein is CASSLTGGDETQYF.

The J gene is TRBJ2-6, the V gene TRBV6-6, with 10 bases matching TRBD1. The germline gives CDR1 MNHNY, CDR2 SVGAGI (reference sequence). With V trimmed by 5 bases and J by 0 bases, 7 bases remained unmatched. This CDR3 is 18 amino acids long. Here the CDR3 DNA reads TGTGCCAGCAGTCTCAGACAGGGGGCAGGCTCTGGGGCCAACGTCCTGACTTTC. Its protein product is CASSLRQGAGSGANVLTF.

This chain links TRBV27 with TRBJ1-6, with D unresolved. The V and J ends lost 5 bases and 6 bases respectively, with 11 bases between them. The CDR3 totals 14 residues. The V gene's germline CDR1 is MNHEY and CDR2 SMNVEV (reference sequence). CDR3 nucleotide sequence: TGTGCCAGCAGTAAAAGGGAGGGTAATTCACCCCTCCACTTT. This gives the protein CASSKREGNSPLHF.

The rearrangement joins TRBV28 to TRBJ1-3; 8 bases fit TRBD1. The germline CDR1 and CDR2 sequences are MDHEN and SYDVKM. The CDR3 is 17 residues long. The V gene end was trimmed by 2 bases and the J gene end by 0 bases; junction bases not matched to a gene: 6. The CDR3 here is CASSLPRGQVSGNTIYF. The CDR3 DNA sequence: TGTGCCAGCAGTTTACCCCGGGGACAGGTCTCTGGAAACACCATATATTTT.

CDR3 sequence reads: CASSHGQGANSPLHF. DNA for the CDR3: TGTGCCAGCAGCCACGGACAGGGGGCCAATTCACCCCTCCACTTT. V gene TRBV7-2 combines with J gene TRBJ1-6, with 11 nucleotides matching TRBD1. Germline lookup yields CDR1 SGHTA and CDR2 FQGNSA. V was pared by 5 bases and J by 7 bases, with 4 bases of the junction left unmatched. The length of the CDR3 is 15 residues. Filled out from reference TRBV7-2 and TRBJ1-6, the complete variable domain reads GAGVSQSPSNKVTEKGKDVELRCDPISGHTALYWYRQSLGQGLEFLIYFQGNSAPDKSGLPSDRFSAERTGGSVSTLTIQRTQQEDSAVYLCASSHGQGANSPLHFGNGTRLTVT.

J is TRBJ1-4 and V is TRBV5-1; possibly TRBD1 for D (5 bases). The length of the CDR3 is 15 residues. Germline assignment: CDR1 SGHRS and CDR2 YFSETQ. The V and J ends lost 3 bases and 12 bases respectively, with 21 bases between them. In DNA form, the CDR3 reads TGCGCCAGCAGCTGGAACGGGCCGAAGCAAGGGGAACTGTTTTTT. This sequence encodes CASSWNGPKQGELFF.

The rearrangement uses TRBV5-1 and TRBJ2-2; D unclear. Per the germline V gene, CDR1 is SGHRS and CDR2 is YFSETQ. With 5 bases removed from V and 7 bases from J, the gap between germline ends came to 12 bases. The CDR3 loop spans 13 amino acids. CDR3 sequence: CASSTDNYGELFF. The CDR3 DNA follows: TGCGCCAGCAGTACTGACAATTACGGGGAGCTGTTTTTT.

The rearrangement joins TRBV2 to TRBJ1-5, with a tentative D call TRBD1 (6 bases). CDR3 length: 13 residues. V lost 4 bases to trimming and J lost 3 bases, with 7 bases between them. Germline V CDR1 and CDR2: SNHLY, FYNNEI. The CDR3 bases are TGTGCCAGCAGTGGGACAGACAATCAGCCCCAGCATTTT. Its translation is CASSGTDNQPQHF.

The V gene is TRBV28, the J gene TRBJ2-5; 8 bases are shared with TRBD1. The ends lost 2 bases at V and 5 bases at J; junction bases unmatched: 7. This CDR3 is 15 amino acids long. Per germline, CDR1 MDHEN and CDR2 SYDVKM. Here the CDR3 reads CASSLAQGGVETQYF. The DNA of the CDR3 is TGTGCCAGCAGTTTAGCACAGGGGGGTGTGGAGACCCAGTACTTC.